This T cell receptor beta chain is drawn from a study of blood T cell repertoires in COVID-19. Clones were sequenced by immunoSEQ multiplex PCR, and TCRdb holds only the in-frame ones, with some missing. This table holds about 200,000 clones, around four fifths found once. V was trimmed by 0 bases and J by 10 bases, leaving 6 bases between them. The CDR3 extends over 11 amino acids. Germline V CDR1 and CDR2: LNHDA, SQIVND (reference sequence). The sequence came from a woman in her 50s who had been exposed to COVID-19. The chain links TRBV19 to TRBJ1-1, with TRBD1 as a possible D gene (6 bases). Sequencing was performed on PBMCs or T cells enriched from blood (not recorded which). CDR3 in amino acids: CASSIDRGAFF. DNA for the CDR3: TGTGCCAGTAGTATAGACAGGGGAGCTTTCTTT.